This entry describes one TCR beta chain. Its antigen is undetermined. Looked up from germline, CDR1 is LNHDA and CDR2 is SQIVND (reference sequence). V lost 6 bases and J lost 0, with 8 bases in between. The CDR3 contains 13 residues. The data are from a study of cytomegalovirus exposure and HLA in healthy donors. As for the study in general: There were roughly 120 million unique TCR beta sequences, drawn from about 200 million T cells, in an earlier analysis.

Study-level results: The study flagged 150 to 200 TCR beta chains as cytomegalovirus-associated.

PCR amplification relied on 60 Vbeta primers (plus 13 Jbeta primers). Using immunoSEQ multiplex PCR, the repertoire was profiled, and TCRdb retains in-frame clones only, with some absent. Among around 150,000 clones, around 77% were seen once, and the ten largest hold 4.9%. Unrecorded immune exposures were likely, despite nominal health at sampling. The specimen was PBMCs. The receptor was isolated from a woman aged 50 to 65 in good health and CMV-seronegative. V and J are TRBV19 and TRBJ1-1, with unresolved D. DNA for the CDR3: TGTGCCAGTAGAACAGTTATGAACACTGAAGCTTTCTTT. It codes for CASRTVMNTEAFF.